Reported below is one T cell receptor (beta chain). Profiled with immunoSEQ multiplex PCR; TCRdb holds only in-frame clones, not every one. The data contain 75,000 to 100,000 clones, about 86% of them singletons. The data stem from a study of radiotherapy plus CTLA-4 blockade in lung cancer. This TCR came from a human donor with non-small cell lung cancer that progressed on radiotherapy plus ipilimumab. This sample comprised peripheral blood, obtained from a patient treated with radiotherapy plus ipilimumab.

Written as DNA, the CDR3 is TGTGCCAGCAGCTTAAGCCGGTGGGAGACAGCCTCCTACGAGCAGTACTTC. It codes for CASSLSRWETASYEQYF. J is TRBJ2-7 and V is TRBV11-1; D may correspond to TRBD1 or TRBD2 (5 bases each). The CDR3 length is 17 residues. The ends were cut back, 2 bases at V and 0 bases at J, with 17 bases in the middle. Germline V lookup: CDR1 SGHAT, CDR2 FQDESV (reference sequence).